The rows below give T cell receptor beta chains drawn from one sample of a study of cytomegalovirus exposure and HLA in healthy donors. Profiling relied on immunoSEQ multiplex PCR, and the TCRdb table lists in-frame clones only, not all of them. This sample has about 70,000 clones, with 94% found just once. The sequenced sample was PBMCs. These TCRs come from a woman younger than 30 in good health and CMV-seropositive. Both conserved end residues are part of each CDR3. The D gene is left open where the match is weak. The size field is filled for only some rows; it gives once, few, many or a size class.

clone size | J gene | V gene | D gene | CDR3 protein | CDR3 DNA
. | TRBJ2-3 | TRBV10-3 | TRBD2 | CAISEPRLAGSTDTQYF | TGTGCCATCAGTGAGCCGAGACTAGCGGGGAGTACAGATACGCAGTATTTT
. | TRBJ2-1 | TRBV7-7 | . | CASSLKERGNEQFF | TGTGCCAGCAGCTTAAAAGAGAGAGGCAATGAGCAGTTCTTC
. | TRBJ2-2 | TRBV5-8 | . | CASSNPPGTMNTGELFF | TGTGCCAGCAGTAACCCCCCCGGGACAATGAACACCGGGGAGCTGTTTTTT
. | TRBJ2-3 | TRBV30 | . | CAWGRRELGTDTQYF | TGTGCCTGGGGGCGACGGGAATTGGGCACAGATACGCAGTATTTT
. | TRBJ1-4 | TRBV4-1 | . | CASSQDRGTGNEKLFF | TGCGCCAGCAGCCAAGATCGCGGGACGGGCAATGAAAAACTGTTTTTT
once | TRBJ1-4 | TRBV4-2 | TRBD1 | CASSPEQGDNNEKLFF | TGTGCCAGCAGCCCGGAACAGGGGGATAATAATGAAAAACTGTTTTTT
. | TRBJ2-1 | TRBV7-9 | . | CASSLAQGRANEQFF | TGTGCCAGCAGCTTGGCTCAGGGAAGGGCAAATGAGCAGTTCTTC
. | TRBJ2-3 | TRBV15 | . | CATSREVRDTQYF | TGTGCCACCAGCAGAGAGGTGCGAGATACGCAGTATTTT
. | TRBJ2-1 | TRBV6-5 | . | CASSLYGTYNEQFF | TGTGCCAGCAGTTTGTACGGGACTTACAATGAGCAGTTCTTC
. | TRBJ2-3 | TRBV5-8 | TRBD1 | CASSFRAGTGEDTQYF | TGTGCCAGCAGCTTTCGGGCGGGGACAGGGGAAGATACGCAGTATTTT
once | TRBJ2-5 | TRBV11-3 | TRBD1 | CASSQSRGRETQYF | TGTGCCAGCAGCCAAAGCAGGGGGCGAGAGACCCAGTACTTC
once | TRBJ2-5 | TRBV18 | . | CASSPTAAYQETQYF | TGTGCCAGCTCACCAACAGCCGCATACCAAGAGACCCAGTACTTC
. | TRBJ2-7 | TRBV7-9 | . | CASSSQDYEQYF | TGTGCCAGCAGCTCCCAGGACTACGAGCAGTACTTC
. | TRBJ1-4 | TRBV5-6 | . | CASSLDPGEGKLFF | TGTGCCAGCAGCTTGGACCCGGGCGAGGGAAAACTGTTTTTT
. | TRBJ1-1 | TRBV19 | TRBD1 | CASTLAGVNRGWAFF | TGTGCCAGTACCCTAGCCGGAGTTAACAGGGGCTGGGCTTTCTTT
. | TRBJ1-5 | TRBV19 | TRBD1 | CARDRDRGRVSFQPQHF | TGTGCCAGGGACCGGGACAGGGGGCGAGTTAGTTTTCAGCCCCAGCATTTT
. | TRBJ1-2 | TRBV7-2 | TRBD1 | CASSLSGQTLEGYTF | TGTGCCAGCAGCTTATCGGGACAGACCCTCGAGGGCTACACCTTC
. | TRBJ1-2 | TRBV15 | TRBD1 | CATSRDEGARSYGYTF | TGTGCCACCAGCAGAGATGAGGGGGCACGGAGCTATGGCTACACCTTC
. | TRBJ2-5 | TRBV6-5 | TRBD2 | CASRSGTSGRETQYF | TGTGCCAGCAGATCTGGGACTAGCGGGAGAGAGACCCAGTACTTC
. | TRBJ2-2 | TRBV7-7 | . | CASSLGGGPDSNTGELFF | TGTGCTAGCAGCTTAGGAGGTGGTCCCGACTCGAACACCGGGGAGCTGTTTTTT
. | TRBJ2-1 | TRBV9 | TRBD2 | CASSVDGTSGVDEQFF | TGTGCCAGCAGCGTAGATGGGACTAGCGGGGTCGATGAGCAGTTCTTC
. | TRBJ1-5 | TRBV6-5 | . | CASTRQVGQPQHF | TGTGCCAGCACCCGACAGGTGGGGCAGCCCCAGCATTTT
. | TRBJ1-2 | TRBV10-1 | TRBD1 | CASSDSTGGGYGYTF | TGCGCCAGCAGTGACTCGACAGGGGGCGGCTATGGCTACACCTTC
once | TRBJ2-3 | TRBV6-6 | TRBD2 | CASSYAREATQYF | TGTGCCAGCAGTTACGCCCGGGAGGCTACGCAGTATTTT
. | TRBJ1-6 | TRBV6-5 | . | CASSYGPPYNSPLHF | TGTGCCAGCAGTTACGGGCCCCCCTATAATTCACCCCTCCACTTT
. | TRBJ1-4 | TRBV5-1 | . | CASSLTLAAAEKLFF | TGCGCCAGCAGCCTGACCCTGGCAGCGGCGGAGAAACTGTTTTTT
. | TRBJ2-5 | TRBV10-3 | TRBD1 | CAISGPGTGRGETQYF | TGTGCCATCAGTGGTCCCGGGACAGGTCGGGGGGAGACCCAGTACTTC
. | TRBJ2-3 | TRBV2 | TRBD2 | CASSDIAGSTDTQYF | TGTGCCAGCAGTGACATAGCGGGGAGCACAGATACGCAGTATTTT
. | TRBJ1-2 | TRBV28 | TRBD1 | CASSFLLSGDRNYGYTF | TGTGCCAGCAGTTTCCTCCTTTCCGGGGACAGGAACTATGGCTACACCTTC
. | TRBJ1-1 | TRBV27 | . | CASRIQGWSTEAFF | TGTGCCAGCAGAATACAGGGTTGGAGCACTGAAGCTTTCTTT
. | TRBJ2-1 | TRBV5-1 | TRBD2 | CASSLEAGEFNEQFF | TGCGCCAGCAGCTTGGAAGCGGGGGAGTTCAATGAGCAGTTCTTC
once | TRBJ1-1 | TRBV4-3 | TRBD1 | CASSQSTGGGRTEAFF | TGCGCCAGCAGCCAATCCACAGGGGGCGGGAGGACTGAAGCTTTCTTT
. | TRBJ2-7 | TRBV29-1 | . | CSVELSSYEQYF | TGCAGCGTTGAGCTGAGCTCCTACGAGCAGTACTTC